The T cell receptor beta chain described here comes from a study of cytomegalovirus exposure and HLA in healthy donors. Study-wide results and caveats: As was reported, the classifier diagnosed cytomegalovirus status with high specificity and sensitivity. A subsequent analysis found that TCR clusters from the first cohort also tended to co-occur in the 90 to 150 validation repertoires, with about 93% of cluster scores above 0.

V was cut by 0 bases and J by 8 bases, with 25 bases left in between. The germline V gene encodes CDR1 SNHLY and CDR2 FYNNEI. This CDR3 has 19 residues. Profiled with immunoSEQ multiplex PCR; TCRdb holds only in-frame clones, not every one. Among 150,000 to 200,000 clones listed, roughly 84% were seen once. As concerns this clone: Its antigen is not identified.

The chain uses TRBV2 and TRBJ1-4, with D tentatively TRBD1 (5 bases). Sequenced: PBMCs. The receptor comes from a man aged 30 to 39 in good health and CMV-seropositive. CDR3 coding DNA: TGTGCCAGCAGTGAAGCGTTAAATTGGGCGGCCAGGGTGCAGGAAAAACTGTTTTTT. This encodes CASSEALNWAARVQEKLFF.